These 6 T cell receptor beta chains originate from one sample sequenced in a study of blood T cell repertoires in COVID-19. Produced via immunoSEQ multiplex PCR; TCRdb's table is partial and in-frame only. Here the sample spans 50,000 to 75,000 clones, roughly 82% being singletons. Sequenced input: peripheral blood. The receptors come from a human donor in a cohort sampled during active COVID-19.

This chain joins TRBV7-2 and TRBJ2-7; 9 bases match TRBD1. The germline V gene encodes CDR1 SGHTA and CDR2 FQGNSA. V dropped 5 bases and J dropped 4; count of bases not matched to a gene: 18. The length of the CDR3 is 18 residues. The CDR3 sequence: CASSEAGGPNRGHYEQYF. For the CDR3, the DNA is TGTGCCAGCAGCGAAGCCGGCGGGCCCAACAGGGGGCATTACGAGCAGTACTTC.

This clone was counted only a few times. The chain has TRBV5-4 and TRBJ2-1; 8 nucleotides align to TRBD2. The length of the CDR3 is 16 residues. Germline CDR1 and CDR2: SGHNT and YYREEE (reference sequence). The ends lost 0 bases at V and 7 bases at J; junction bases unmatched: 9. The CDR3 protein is CASSLVAGGLENEQFF. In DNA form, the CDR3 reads TGTGCCAGCAGCTTGGTGGCGGGGGGCCTTGAAAATGAGCAGTTCTTC.

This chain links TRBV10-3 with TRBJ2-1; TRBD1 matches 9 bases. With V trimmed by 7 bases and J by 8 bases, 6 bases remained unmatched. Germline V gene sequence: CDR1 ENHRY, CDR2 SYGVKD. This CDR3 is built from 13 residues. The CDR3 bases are TGTGCCATCACCTGGGACAGGGAGTATGAGCAGTTCTTC. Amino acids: CAITWDREYEQFF.

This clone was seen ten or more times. CDR3 amino acids: CASSHLDSTGELFF. CDR3 coding DNA: TGTGCCAGCAGCCACCTGGACAGTACCGGGGAGCTGTTTTTT. The chain carries TRBV7-9 and TRBJ2-2, with D perhaps matching TRBD1 (6 bases). Per germline, CDR1 SEHNR and CDR2 FQNEAQ (reference sequence). This CDR3 comprises 14 residues. Trimming shortened V by 5 bases and J by 5 bases, and 12 bases separated the two germline ends.

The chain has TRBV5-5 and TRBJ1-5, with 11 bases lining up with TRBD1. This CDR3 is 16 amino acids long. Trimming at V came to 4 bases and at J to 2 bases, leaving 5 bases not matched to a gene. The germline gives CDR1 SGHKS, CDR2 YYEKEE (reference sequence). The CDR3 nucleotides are TGTGCCAGCAGCGCAGGACAGGGGGCTGGCAATCAGCCCCAGCATTTT. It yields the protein CASSAGQGAGNQPQHF.

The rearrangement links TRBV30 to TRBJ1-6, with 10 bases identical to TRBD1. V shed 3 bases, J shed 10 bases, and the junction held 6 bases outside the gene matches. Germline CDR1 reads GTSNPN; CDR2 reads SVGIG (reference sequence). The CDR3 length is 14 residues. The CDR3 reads CAWSSGTGASPLHF. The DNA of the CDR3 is TGTGCCTGGAGCTCCGGGACAGGGGCCTCACCCCTCCACTTT. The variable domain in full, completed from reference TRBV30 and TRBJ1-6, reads SQTIHQWPATLVQPVGSPLSLECTVEGTSNPNLYWYRQAAGRGLQLLFYSVGIGQISSEVPQNLSASRPQDRQFILSSKKLLLSDSGFYLCAWSSGTGASPLHFGNGTRLTVT.